This entry features one T cell receptor beta chain sequence. Antigen: not known. The sample comes from a study of shared clonotypes between healthy human individuals. Study-wide findings and caveats: In having few donors, the study represented limited genetic and exposure-history diversity.

Repertoires were generated with immunoSEQ multiplex PCR, while TCRdb's copy carries only in-frame clones and drops some. The sample contains more than 2,000,000 clones, approximately 92% of which appear only once. The CDR3 spans 17 residues. Trimming cost V 0 bases and J 4 bases, with 18 bases left between them. Germline assignment: CDR1 PRHDT and CDR2 FYEKMQ (reference sequence). This clonotype was sampled from a man younger than 35 in good health. The chain carries TRBV13 and TRBJ2-5; D is perhaps TRBD2 (6 bases). Sequencing input: naive CD4+ T cells sorted from blood. Subset: CD45RA+ positively selected. This CDR3 is CASSLGGKTRGGETQYF. The CDR3 DNA is TGTGCCAGCAGCTTAGGGGGGAAGACGCGGGGCGGAGAGACCCAGTACTTC.